The 21 T cell receptor beta chains below come from one sample, sequenced in a study of prognosis after radiotherapy for stage I lung cancer. Amplification of TCR beta CDR3 from genomic DNA used two-round multiplex PCR. Initially, in first-round PCR, primers specific to each TRBV and TRBJ gene were used. TCRdb itself ran the multiplex PCR reads through MiXCR, one entry per CDR3 protein. This table holds 20,000 or so distinct CDR3 sequences, about a quarter found once. This specimen consisted of PBMCs, obtained before or after stereotactic body radiation therapy (not recorded which). These receptors came from a donor at least 50 years old with non-small cell lung cancer.

This clonotype came up many times. The chain combines TRBV19 with TRBJ2-1; 8 nucleotides align to TRBD2. CDR3 length equals 14 residues. The germline gives CDR1 LNHDA, CDR2 SQIVND (reference sequence). Trimming took 7 bases from V and 7 from J; bases not matched to a gene: 9. CDR3 protein: CASTLYGGRNEQFF. The CDR3 DNA reads as TGTGCCAGTACATTATACGGCGGGAGGAATGAGCAGTTCTTC.

In its sample, this clonotype was seen many times. The chain carries TRBV28 and TRBJ2-7, with D possibly matching TRBD2 (5 bases). Germline-derived CDR1 and CDR2 are MDHEN and SYDVKM. The CDR3 has 13 residues. V was cut by 6 bases and J by 0 bases, with 9 bases left in between. The CDR3 is CASSPGNSYEQYF. The CDR3 DNA follows: TGTGCCAGCAGCCCGGGGAACTCCTACGAGCAGTACTTC.

The table lists this clonotype with many counts. The rearrangement joins TRBV19 to TRBJ2-7, with D maybe TRBD1 (6 bases). Germline CDR1 and CDR2: LNHDA and SQIVND (reference sequence). The CDR3 contains 13 residues. V was cut by 4 bases and J by 5 bases, with 12 bases left in between. CDR3 coding DNA: TGTGCCAGTAGTACCGGACAGCTCAACGAGCAGTACTTC. This codes for CASSTGQLNEQYF. Complete variable domain (other parts from reference TRBV19 and TRBJ2-7): DGGITQSPKYLFRKEGQNVTLSCEQNLNHDAMYWYRQDPGQGLRLIYYSQIVNDFQKGDIAEGYSVSREKKESFPLTVTSAQKNPTAFYLCASSTGQLNEQYFGPGTRLTVT.

This chain joins TRBV20-1 and TRBJ1-1; 7 positions agree with TRBD1. The germline CDR1 and CDR2 sequences are DFQATT and SNEGSKA (reference sequence). The CDR3 runs to 16 residues. V lost 3 bases to trimming and J lost 2 bases; unmatched junction nucleotides: 12. DNA for the CDR3: TGCAGTGCTAGGGCCCGGGGGACAGTGTACAACACTGAAGCTTTCTTT. Its protein is CSARARGTVYNTEAFF.

This clonotype was observed many times. The gene calls are TRBV10-2 and TRBJ2-2, with 9 nucleotides matching TRBD1. Germline trimming cut 6 bases from V and 5 bases from J; bases unmatched to any gene: 16. Germline V gene lookup returns CDR1 WSHSY and CDR2 SAAADI. The CDR3 has 18 amino acids. The CDR3 nucleotides read TGCGCCAGCAGGCACCTACAGGGGGCGCGGGGTTATACCGGGGAGCTGTTTTTT. Protein product: CASRHLQGARGYTGELFF.

At least ten counts were recorded for this clonotype. V and J are TRBV27 and TRBJ2-7, with D maybe TRBD1 (5 bases). Germline V gives CDR1 MNHEY, CDR2 SMNVEV (reference sequence). With 0 bases removed from V and 3 bases from J, the gap between germline ends came to 12 bases. This CDR3 has 15 residues. The CDR3, as DNA: TGTGCCAGCAGTTTATCGTATTCGACAGACTACGAGCAGTACTTC. It translates to CASSLSYSTDYEQYF.

J is TRBJ2-1 and V is TRBV20-1; tentatively, D is TRBD2 (6 bases). The V and J ends lost 8 bases and 2 bases respectively, with 22 bases between them. CDR1 is DFQATT and CDR2 is SNEGSKA in the germline V gene (reference sequence). CDR3 length equals 16 residues. CDR3 sequence: CSNRLSLARPYNEQFF. The CDR3 coding sequence is TGCAGTAATAGGCTTTCCCTAGCGAGGCCCTACAATGAGCAGTTCTTC.

This clonotype was seen repeatedly, ten times or more. The rearrangement joins TRBV7-9 to TRBJ1-1; D is unresolved. Trimming pared 0 bases from V and 4 bases from J, leaving 9 bases between. The CDR3 is 14 residues long. The germline V gene has CDR1 SEHNR and CDR2 FQNEAQ (reference sequence). The CDR3 protein is CASSLAASSTEAFF. The DNA of the CDR3 is TGTGCCAGCAGCTTAGCGGCGAGCAGCACTGAAGCTTTCTTT.

Notes on this clonotype: The conserved final phenylalanine or tryptophan is absent from the CDR3, which likely points to a read error. The rearrangement links TRBV5-1 to TRBJ1-1; a possible D gene is TRBD1 (5 bases). This CDR3 region has 16 residues. Germline values: CDR1 SGHRS, CDR2 YFSETQ. CDR3 coding DNA: TGCGCCAGCAGCTTGGACGAGGGGCGGATGAAAACTGAAGCTTTCTCT. Translating it yields CASSLDEGRMKTEAFS.

Comments on this clonotype: A junction end diverges from the germline sequence, so it may reflect a read error. The genes are TRBV6-2 or TRBV6-3 and TRBJ1-5; D is ambiguous. This CDR3 has 14 residues. Germline CDR1 MNHEY, CDR2 SVGEGT. The CDR3 coding sequence is TGTACCAGCAATCCTCGGGGTAGCAATCAGCCCCAGCATTTT. The encoded protein is CTSNPRGSNQPQHF.

A single count supports this clonotype. In this CDR3 the conserved last residue, phenylalanine or tryptophan, is missing, so a read error is likely. It is unclear where the CDR3 begins or ends on the DNA, so no DNA is shown, and the CDR3 is as TCRdb lists it. The chain recombines TRBV20-1 with TRBJ2-7; the table's D call, TRBD1, has no DNA check behind it. The germline V gene encodes CDR1 DFQATT and CDR2 SNEGSKA (reference sequence). The CDR3 extends over 13 residues, inclusive of both ends. The CDR3 reads CSARGGSSYEHYL.

As regards this clonotype: It may be a read error: a sequence one base away is much more abundant. The chain links TRBV28 to TRBJ2-4; TRBD1 matches at 8 bases. Germline V lookup: CDR1 MDHEN, CDR2 SYDVKM. The CDR3 consists of 16 residues. The CDR3 spells CDSRTQAGGERNIQYF. As DNA, the CDR3 is TGTGACAGCAGAACCCAAGCAGGGGGCGAACGAAACATTCAGTACTTC.

The chain is built from TRBV12-3 or TRBV12-4 and TRBJ2-2; D ambiguous. Trimming cost V 7 bases and J 7 bases, with 10 bases left between them. The CDR3 length is 12 residues. The DNA for the CDR3 is TGTGCCAGCACCCGGAGAGTCGGGGAGCTGTTTTTT. The encoded protein is CASTRRVGELFF.

Many counts were recorded for this clonotype. The chain recombines TRBV5-8 with TRBJ1-5; no firm D call. Between the trimmed V and J ends, which lost 7 bases and 0 bases, there was a span of 8 bases. The CDR3 consists of 13 residues. Germline CDR1 reads SGHTS; CDR2 reads YDEGEE. The CDR3 here is CASGRYSNQPQHF. CDR3 bases: TGTGCCAGCGGAAGATATAGCAATCAGCCCCAGCATTTT.

Remarks on this clonotype: A far larger clone is a single base away, which makes a read error likely. This rearrangement joins TRBV7-9 to TRBJ2-1, with TRBD1 identical over 11 bases. From germline, CDR1 is SEHNR and CDR2 FQNEAQ (reference sequence). The V gene end was trimmed by 5 bases and the J gene end by 10 bases; junction bases not matched to a gene: 7. The CDR3 has 14 residues. The CDR3, as DNA: TGTGCCAGCAGCGGGACAGGGGGTCCGGGCGAGCAGTTCTTC. It is translated as CASSGTGGPGEQFF.

This clonotype was detected many times. The genes are TRBV29-1 and TRBJ2-2; no definite D call. The CDR3 consists of 13 residues. Germline V gene data show CDR1 as SQVTM and CDR2 as ANQGSEA. V dropped 1 base and J dropped 3 bases, with 6 bases sitting between them. The CDR3 loop reads CSVEGSDTGELFF. Here the CDR3 DNA reads TGCAGCGTTGAAGGTTCGGACACCGGGGAGCTGTTTTTT.

This clonotype occurred many times. Here the CDR3 reads CASSPRASGQETQYF. In DNA form, the CDR3 reads TGTGCCAGCAGCCCCCGGGCTAGCGGGCAAGAGACCCAGTACTTC. The rearrangement links TRBV7-6 to TRBJ2-5, with 8 nucleotides matching TRBD2. The V segment lost 5 bases and the J segment 2 bases; nucleotides outside the gene matches: 7. This CDR3 spans 15 amino acids. Per the germline V gene, CDR1 is SGHVS and CDR2 is FNYEAQ.

J is TRBJ2-2 and V is TRBV7-8, with TRBD2 matching 9 bases. Trimming took 2 bases from V and 6 from J; bases not matched to a gene: 7. Germline V gene sequence: CDR1 SGHVS, CDR2 FQNEAQ. This CDR3 has 16 amino acids. CDR3 bases: TGTGCCAGCAGCTTATCGTCTAGCGGGATTTCCGGGGAGCTGTTTTTT. Encoded protein: CASSLSSSGISGELFF.

The sample holds many counts of this clonotype. This chain connects TRBV27 to TRBJ1-4, with 8 bases aligning to TRBD1. The CDR3 has 14 amino acids. Trimming removed 5 bases from V and 11 bases from J; junction bases left unmatched: 10. Germline CDR1 reads MNHEY; CDR2 reads SMNVEV (reference sequence). In DNA, the CDR3 is TGTGCCAGCAGTCCAAGACAGGGGTTCGAGAAACTGTTTTTT. Its protein is CASSPRQGFEKLFF. Using reference TRBV27 and TRBJ1-4 for the parts outside the CDR3, the full variable domain is EAQVTQNPRYLITVTGKKLTVTCSQNMNHEYMSWYRQDPGLGLRQIYYSMNVEVTDKGDVPEGYKVSRKEKRNFPLILESPSPNQTSLYFCASSPRQGFEKLFFGSGTQLSVL.

Many counts were recorded for this clonotype. This sequence joins TRBV25-1 and TRBJ1-6; TRBD1 might be the D (5 bases). Germline values: CDR1 MGHDK, CDR2 SYGVNS. CDR3 size: 15 residues. The ends were cut back, 4 bases at V and 10 bases at J, with 17 bases in the middle. The DNA for the CDR3 is TGTGCCAGCAGTGGGTCTAATCAGGGCAGGTCACCCCTCCACTTT. Amino acid sequence: CASSGSNQGRSPLHF.

This clonotype has a handful of counts. The gene calls are TRBV18 and TRBJ1-1, with unresolved D. The CDR3 is 14 residues long. V dropped 2 bases and J dropped 4 bases, with 11 bases sitting between them. Germline CDR1 and CDR2: KGHSH and LQKENI. The CDR3 protein is CASSPSARATEAFF. The DNA of the CDR3 is TGTGCCAGCTCACCAAGTGCTCGGGCCACTGAAGCTTTCTTT.